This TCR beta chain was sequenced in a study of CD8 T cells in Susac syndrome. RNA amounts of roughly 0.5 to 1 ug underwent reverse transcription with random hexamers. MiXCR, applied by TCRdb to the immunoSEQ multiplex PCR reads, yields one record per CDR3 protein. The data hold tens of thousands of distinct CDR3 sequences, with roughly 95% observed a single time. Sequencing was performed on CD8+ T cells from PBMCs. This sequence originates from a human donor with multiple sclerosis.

Here the CDR3 reads CASSFGRTTDTQYF. The CDR3 DNA follows: TGTGCCAGCAGCTTCGGACGAACCACAGATACGCAGTATTTT. The chain recombines TRBV5-4 with TRBJ2-3; D not resolved. The V gene lost 2 bases and the J gene lost 2 bases, with 9 bases spanning the gap. The CDR3 is made up of 14 amino acids. The germline V gene has CDR1 SGHNT and CDR2 YYREEE (reference sequence).